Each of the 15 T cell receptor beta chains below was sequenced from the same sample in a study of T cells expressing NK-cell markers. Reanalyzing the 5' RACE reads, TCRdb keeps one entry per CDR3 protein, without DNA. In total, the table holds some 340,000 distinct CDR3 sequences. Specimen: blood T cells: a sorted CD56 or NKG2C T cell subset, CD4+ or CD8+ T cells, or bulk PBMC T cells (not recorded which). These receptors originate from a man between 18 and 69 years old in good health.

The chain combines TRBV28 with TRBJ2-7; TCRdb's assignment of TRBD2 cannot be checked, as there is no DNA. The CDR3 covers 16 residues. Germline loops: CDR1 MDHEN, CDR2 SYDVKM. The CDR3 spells CASSGSMGGLYYEQYF.

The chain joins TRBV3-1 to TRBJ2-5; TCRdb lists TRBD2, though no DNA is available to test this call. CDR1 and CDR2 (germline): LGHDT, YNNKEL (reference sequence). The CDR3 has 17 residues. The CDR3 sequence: CASSQDSLAGRLETQYF.

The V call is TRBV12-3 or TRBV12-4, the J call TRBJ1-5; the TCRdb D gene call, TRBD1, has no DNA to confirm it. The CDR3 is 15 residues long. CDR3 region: CASSLAQGHYQPQHF.

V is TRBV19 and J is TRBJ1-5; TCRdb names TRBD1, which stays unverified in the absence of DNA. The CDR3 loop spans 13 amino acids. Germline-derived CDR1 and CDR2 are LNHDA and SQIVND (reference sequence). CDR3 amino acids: CASTWTGEQPQHF.

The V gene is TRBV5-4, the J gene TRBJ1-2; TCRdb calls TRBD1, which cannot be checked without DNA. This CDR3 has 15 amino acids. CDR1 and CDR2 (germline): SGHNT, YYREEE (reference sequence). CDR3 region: CASSSPTGRDYGYTF.

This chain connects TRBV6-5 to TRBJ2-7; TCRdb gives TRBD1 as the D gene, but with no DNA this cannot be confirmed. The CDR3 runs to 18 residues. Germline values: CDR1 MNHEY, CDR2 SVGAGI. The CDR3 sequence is CASSYSGTGGARAYEQYF.

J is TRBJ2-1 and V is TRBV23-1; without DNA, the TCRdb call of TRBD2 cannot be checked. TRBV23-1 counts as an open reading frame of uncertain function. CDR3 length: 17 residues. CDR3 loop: CASSRFHVQGRDCEQFF.

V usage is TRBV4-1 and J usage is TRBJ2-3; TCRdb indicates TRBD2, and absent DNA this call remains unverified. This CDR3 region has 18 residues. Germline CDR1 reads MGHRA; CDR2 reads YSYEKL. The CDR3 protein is CASSQGALAAFSTDTQYF.

CDR3 loop: CASSEGSAYEQYF. The chain recombines TRBV6-1 with TRBJ2-7. Germline-derived CDR1 and CDR2 are MNHNS and SASEGT. The CDR3 sequence is 13 residues long.

The CDR3 spells CASSGQGRIEQYF. V and J are TRBV6-2 or TRBV6-3 and TRBJ2-7; TCRdb outputs TRBD1, but without DNA this stays unchecked. The length of the CDR3 is 13 residues. The germline V gene encodes CDR1 MNHEY and CDR2 SVGEGT.

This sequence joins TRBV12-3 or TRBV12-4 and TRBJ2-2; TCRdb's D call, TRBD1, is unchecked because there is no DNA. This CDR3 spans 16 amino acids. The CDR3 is CASSSSYGQGVRELFF.

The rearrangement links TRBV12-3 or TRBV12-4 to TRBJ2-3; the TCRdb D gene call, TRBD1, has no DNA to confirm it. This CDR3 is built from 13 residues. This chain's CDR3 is CASSRLGSDTQYF.

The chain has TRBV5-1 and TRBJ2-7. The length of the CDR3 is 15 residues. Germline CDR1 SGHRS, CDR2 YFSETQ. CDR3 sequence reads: CASSFQVREAYEQYF. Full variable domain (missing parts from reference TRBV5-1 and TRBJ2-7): KAGVTQTPRYLIKTRGQQVTLSCSPISGHRSVSWYQQTPGQGLQFLFEYFSETQRNKGNFPGRFSGRQFSNSRSEMNVSTLELGDSALYLCASSFQVREAYEQYFGPGTRLTVT.

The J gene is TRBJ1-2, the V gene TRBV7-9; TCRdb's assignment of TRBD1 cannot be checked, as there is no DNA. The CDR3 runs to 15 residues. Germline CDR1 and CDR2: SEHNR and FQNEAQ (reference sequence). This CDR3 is CASSSRTGGSLGYTF.

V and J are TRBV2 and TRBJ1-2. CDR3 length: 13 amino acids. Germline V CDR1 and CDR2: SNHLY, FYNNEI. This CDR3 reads CASSEANINGYTF.